The next 31 T cell receptor beta chains were all read from a single sample in a study. MiXCR was run by TCRdb on the 5' RACE reads, yielding one entry per CDR3 protein. The table lists tens of thousands of distinct CDR3 sequences, 25% to 30% of them singletons, with less than 2.5% in the top ten. Treg sorting used a CD4+CD25+CD127-/low gate. The sequencing sample was made of tumor-infiltrating Tregs sorted from the breast tumor. The origin of the receptors is a female donor with breast cancer.

This clonotype was seen repeatedly, ten times or more. The gene calls are TRBV7-9 and TRBJ2-1; 10 bases map to TRBD2. The germline CDR1 and CDR2 sequences are SEHNR and FQNEAQ (reference sequence). This CDR3 region has 20 residues. The junction had 17 bases not matched to a gene; V was cut back by 6 bases and J by 0 bases. Written as DNA, the CDR3 is TGTGCCAGCAGTCTATCCGGGACTAGCGCTTACCAAGACTCCTACAATGAGCAGTTCTTC. Protein sequence: CASSLSGTSAYQDSYNEQFF. Complete variable domain (other parts from reference TRBV7-9 and TRBJ2-1): DTGVSQNPRHKITKRGQNVTFRCDPISEHNRLYWYRQTLGQGPEFLTYFQNEAQLEKSRLLSDRFSAERPKGSFSTLEIQRTEQGDSAMYLCASSLSGTSAYQDSYNEQFFGPGTRLTVL.

J is TRBJ1-1 and V is TRBV5-1; D not resolved. Germline V lookup: CDR1 SGHRS, CDR2 YFSETQ. The CDR3 spans 14 residues. V dropped 4 bases and J dropped 1 base, with 11 bases sitting between them. The chain's CDR3 is CASSPEAANTEAFF. Written as DNA, the CDR3 is TGCGCCAGCAGCCCGGAGGCGGCGAACACTGAAGCTTTCTTT. Full variable domain (rest looked up from reference TRBV5-1 and TRBJ1-1): KAGVTQTPRYLIKTRGQQVTLSCSPISGHRSVSWYQQTPGQGLQFLFEYFSETQRNKGNFPGRFSGRQFSNSRSEMNVSTLELGDSALYLCASSPEAANTEAFFGQGTRLTVV.

In the case of this clonotype: Mismatch with germline at one junction end may stem from a read error. V is TRBV20-1 and J is TRBJ2-1; 11 bases match TRBD2. From germline, CDR1 is DFQATT and CDR2 SNEGSKA (reference sequence). The CDR3 length is 15 residues. CDR3 sequence reads: CSARGTSGRAGEQSF. CDR3 nucleotide sequence: TGCAGTGCTAGAGGGACTAGCGGGCGGGCAGGTGAGCAGTCCTTC.

As concerns this clonotype: At one end, the junction sequence differs from germline, possibly due to a read error. The chain uses TRBV20-1 and TRBJ2-4, with TRBD2 identical over 7 bases. This CDR3 contains 17 residues. The germline V gene encodes CDR1 DFQATT and CDR2 SNEGSKA (reference sequence). The CDR3 spells CSAQGFTSEGAENIQYF. Here the CDR3 DNA reads TGCAGTGCTCAGGGTTTCACTAGCGAAGGAGCCGAAAACATTCAGTACTTC.

For this clonotype: This clone may be a read error of a much larger clone one base away. The rearrangement links TRBV7-6 to TRBJ2-5; D assignment may be TRBD1 or TRBD2 (6 bases each). The germline gives CDR1 SGHVS, CDR2 FNYEAQ. CDR3 size: 14 residues. The CDR3 DNA follows: TGTGCCAGCAGCTTAGGGGGGGCCCAAGAGGCCCAGTACTTC. Translated: CASSLGGAQEAQYF.

The chain combines TRBV5-1 with TRBJ1-1; D is ambiguous. CDR3 length equals 13 residues. The V and J ends lost 1 base and 1 base respectively, with 5 bases between them. The V gene's germline CDR1 is SGHRS and CDR2 YFSETQ. The DNA of the CDR3 is TGCGCCAGCAGCTTGTGGCAGAACACTGAAGCTTTCTTT. Translating gives CASSLWQNTEAFF.

This clonotype showed up just once. This may come from a read error, since a much larger clone is one base off. The CDR3 DNA follows: TGTGCCTGGGCACCGGGACCTACCACAGATACGCAGTATTTT. Encoded protein: CAWAPGPTTDTQYF. This chain links TRBV30 with TRBJ2-3; possibly TRBD1 or TRBD2 for D (5 bases each). The V gene's germline CDR1 is GTSNPN and CDR2 SVGIG (reference sequence). CDR3 length: 14 amino acids. Trimming left V 5 bases short and J 2 bases short, with 14 bases between.

This clonotype was observed many times. V usage is TRBV6-1 and J usage is TRBJ2-1; D could derive from TRBD1 or TRBD2 (5 bases each). The CDR3 sequence is 14 residues long. V dropped 5 bases and J dropped 2 bases, with 10 bases sitting between them. Germline-derived CDR1 and CDR2 are MNHNS and SASEGT. The chain's CDR3 is CASSLGVTYNEQFF. CDR3 DNA sequence: TGTGCCAGCAGTCTGGGGGTCACCTACAATGAGCAGTTCTTC.

Ten or more counts support this clonotype. V and J are TRBV5-5 and TRBJ1-6; D gene uncertain. The CDR3 contains 16 residues. Germline assignment: CDR1 SGHKS and CDR2 YYEKEE (reference sequence). V lost 1 base and J lost 7, with 15 bases in between. CDR3 DNA sequence: TGTGCCAGCAGCTTGTGGCGCGGGCAGAGAAATTCACCCCTCCACTTT. It encodes CASSLWRGQRNSPLHF.

The rearrangement links TRBV7-9 to TRBJ2-1; no definite D call. The CDR3 is made up of 13 amino acids. Trimming took off 0 bases at V and 9 bases at J, with 9 bases between the two ends. Germline lookup yields CDR1 SEHNR and CDR2 FQNEAQ (reference sequence). In DNA form, the CDR3 reads TGTGCCAGCAGCTTAGCGCTGGGGTTTGAGCAGTTCTTC. Protein sequence: CASSLALGFEQFF. The entire variable domain, with the rest obtained from reference TRBV7-9 and TRBJ2-1, is as follows: DTGVSQNPRHKITKRGQNVTFRCDPISEHNRLYWYRQTLGQGPEFLTYFQNEAQLEKSRLLSDRFSAERPKGSFSTLEIQRTEQGDSAMYLCASSLALGFEQFFGPGTRLTVL.

This clonotype showed up many times. The chain couples TRBV20-1 to TRBJ1-5; 9 bases agree with TRBD1. Germline loops: CDR1 DFQATT, CDR2 SNEGSKA (reference sequence). After removal of 2 bases from V and 2 bases from J, the junction contained 10 bases not matched to a gene. This CDR3 spans 17 amino acids. CDR3 loop: CSARYRDRVGGNQPQHF. CDR3 DNA: TGCAGTGCTAGATACCGGGACAGGGTTGGGGGCAATCAGCCCCAGCATTTT.

Points on this clonotype: This clone may be a read error of a much larger clone one base away. The CDR3 DNA sequence: TGTGCCAGCAGTGACACAGGGAGCGATGGCCACACCTTC. Its protein is CASSDTGSDGHTF. The V and J genes are TRBV2 and TRBJ1-2; possibly TRBD1 for D (6 bases). CDR1 is SNHLY, CDR2 FYNNEI, per germline. CDR3 length equals 13 residues. The whole variable domain, remainder taken from reference TRBV2 and TRBJ1-2, is EPEVTQTPSHQVTQMGQEVILRCVPISNHLYFYWYRQILGQKVEFLVSFYNNEISEKSEIFDDQFSVERPDGSNFTLKIRSTKLEDSAMYFCASSDTGSDGHTFGSGTRLTVV.

As for this clonotype: One base away lies a much larger clone, so this may be a sequencing read error. Here the CDR3 omits its conserved ending phenylalanine or tryptophan, so a read error is the likely source. This chain connects TRBV5-1 to TRBJ1-2; the D gene is possibly TRBD1 (6 bases). The CDR3 is 14 residues long. The germline gives CDR1 SGHRS, CDR2 YFSETQ. The germline V and J ends were trimmed by 0 bases and 6 bases, with 12 bases remaining between them. CDR3 sequence: CASSLVPGEHGYTS. CDR3 DNA: TGCGCCAGCAGCTTGGTGCCAGGGGAGCATGGCTACACCTCC.

A few counts support this clonotype. The chain links TRBV20-1 to TRBJ1-2, with a tentative D call TRBD1 (5 bases). Germline CDR1 is DFQATT and CDR2 is SNEGSKA (reference sequence). This CDR3 has 14 residues. V dropped 0 bases and J dropped 7 bases, with 15 bases sitting between them. The CDR3: CSARDPQKGFGYTF. The CDR3 DNA is TGCAGTGCTAGAGATCCCCAGAAGGGGTTTGGCTACACCTTC.

A word on this clonotype: A much bigger clone sits one base away, suggesting this may be a read error. The chain recombines TRBV4-1 with TRBJ1-2, with 7 positions matching TRBD1. Trimming removed 3 bases from V and 7 bases from J; junction bases left unmatched: 11. CDR3 length: 15 amino acids. In germline, CDR1 is MGHRA, CDR2 YSYEKL. The CDR3 reads CASSHEQGSQGGYTF. In DNA form, the CDR3 reads TGCGCCAGCAGCCACGAACAGGGGTCGCAAGGTGGCTACACCTTC.

In its sample, this clonotype was seen many times. The rearrangement uses TRBV9 and TRBJ1-5; D might be TRBD1 (6 bases). Germline values: CDR1 SGDLS, CDR2 YYNGEE. The CDR3 extends over 15 amino acids. Trimming pared 2 bases from V and 3 bases from J, leaving 12 bases between. The DNA of the CDR3 is TGTGCCAGCAGCGTTACAGGGCTATTCAATCAGCCCCAGCATTTT. Translated, it gives CASSVTGLFNQPQHF.

This clonotype was observed many times. CDR3 region: CATSSKGLAGTPNEQFF. CDR3 DNA: TGTGCCACCAGCAGCAAAGGACTAGCGGGCACTCCCAATGAGCAGTTCTTC. J is TRBJ2-1 and V is TRBV15, with TRBD2 identical over 11 bases. With 3 bases clipped from V and 6 bases from J, the junction kept 10 bases outside the gene matches. The CDR3 length is 17 residues. CDR1 LNHNV and CDR2 YYDKDF come from the germline V gene (reference sequence). The full variable domain, completed using reference TRBV15 and TRBJ2-1, is DAMVIQNPRYQVTQFGKPVTLSCSQTLNHNVMYWYQQKSSQAPKLLFHYYDKDFNNEADTPDNFQSRRPNTSFCFLDIRSPGLGDTAMYLCATSSKGLAGTPNEQFFGPGTRLTVL.

A remark on this clonotype: Sequence at one end of the junction differs from germline and may be a read error. V is TRBV6-1 and J is TRBJ2-1, with TRBD1 matching 7 bases. CDR1 and CDR2 (germline): MNHNS, SASEGT. The CDR3 has 14 amino acids. CDR3 nucleotide sequence: TGTGCCAGTAGTGACACCTGGACAGGAAGTGAGCAGTTCTTC. This codes for CASSDTWTGSEQFF.

The CDR3 loop reads CASSFPGYPGNTIYF. The CDR3 DNA sequence: TGTGCCAGCAGCTTCCCAGGCTACCCTGGAAACACCATATATTTT. The rearrangement links TRBV7-2 to TRBJ1-3; D unclear. Trimming pared 3 bases from V and 2 bases from J, leaving 11 bases between. The CDR3 is 15 residues long. Germline loops: CDR1 SGHTA, CDR2 FQGNSA.

On this clonotype: The junction does not match germline at one end; this may be a read error. The chain links TRBV2 to TRBJ1-3; maybe TRBD1 (5 bases). Germline CDR1 SNHLY, CDR2 FYNNEI. This CDR3 contains 14 residues. The CDR3 reads CASMRARGGSTIYF. The CDR3, as DNA: TGTGCCAGCATGCGCGCGAGGGGTGGAAGCACCATATATTTT.

The chain employs TRBV28 and TRBJ1-1; D call uncertain. Germline values: CDR1 MDHEN, CDR2 SYDVKM. Trimming removed 6 bases at V and 4 bases at J, with 21 bases between. The CDR3 is 16 residues long. The CDR3 region has the DNA TGTGCCAGCAGACGGGCCCCCCGTGCGTTAGGCACTGAAGCTTTCTTT. Amino acid sequence: CASRRAPRALGTEAFF.

The chain carries TRBV7-2 and TRBJ2-3; possibly TRBD2 for D (6 bases). This CDR3 comprises 15 residues. V gave up 8 bases and J gave up 11 bases, with 26 bases separating them. From germline, CDR1 is SGHTA and CDR2 FQGNSA. The CDR3 coding sequence is TGTGCCAGCCGGGGGTGGGCAGTCCAATACAATGAGCAGTATTTT. Translation: CASRGWAVQYNEQYF.

This clonotype was detected ten times or more. The J gene is TRBJ2-2, the V gene TRBV6-5; possibly TRBD2 for D (6 bases). This CDR3 is built from 13 residues. V dropped 2 bases and J dropped 8 bases, with 9 bases sitting between them. The germline gives CDR1 MNHEY, CDR2 SVGAGI. In DNA, the CDR3 is TGTGCCAGCAGTTACGGCAGCGGGGGGGAGCTGTTTTTT. This codes for CASSYGSGGELFF.

This clonotype was seen a handful of times. This could be a read error, since a much larger clone is one nucleotide away. The J gene is TRBJ1-1, the V gene TRBV6-5; D is unclear. V was pared by 7 bases and J by 5 bases, with 14 bases between. CDR1 and CDR2 from the germline V gene are MNHEY and SVGAGI. The CDR3 loop spans 13 amino acids. Written as DNA, the CDR3 is TGTGCCAGCACGCCCAGGAAGGGAACTGAAGCTTTCTTT. Translated: CASTPRKGTEAFF.

This chain connects TRBV6-5 to TRBJ2-1; 10 bases line up with TRBD2. The V segment lost 4 bases and the J segment 7 bases; nucleotides outside the gene matches: 19. The germline V gene has CDR1 MNHEY and CDR2 SVGAGI. The CDR3 covers 19 residues. DNA for the CDR3: TGTGCCAGCAGTTCACTAGCGGGATGGCCCTGGGCACATCGGAATGAGCAGTTCTTC. Protein product: CASSSLAGWPWAHRNEQFF.

The rearrangement joins TRBV12-3 or TRBV12-4 to TRBJ1-4, with D perhaps TRBD1 (5 bases). This CDR3 contains 16 residues. Trimming took 5 bases from V and 8 from J, leaving 21 bases between them. The CDR3 spells CASSPQGGGGREKLFF. As DNA, the CDR3 is TGTGCCAGCAGTCCCCAAGGTGGGGGAGGACGAGAAAAACTGTTTTTT.

The chain employs TRBV5-1 and TRBJ1-1; the D is unclear. The germline V gene has CDR1 SGHRS and CDR2 YFSETQ. The CDR3 extends over 13 amino acids. Trimming pared 0 bases from V and 0 bases from J, leaving 3 bases between. The CDR3 DNA is TGCGCCAGCAGCTTGGATGTGAACACTGAAGCTTTCTTT. Translated, it gives CASSLDVNTEAFF. Full variable domain (outside the CDR3, taken from reference TRBV5-1 and TRBJ1-1): KAGVTQTPRYLIKTRGQQVTLSCSPISGHRSVSWYQQTPGQGLQFLFEYFSETQRNKGNFPGRFSGRQFSNSRSEMNVSTLELGDSALYLCASSLDVNTEAFFGQGTRLTVV.

Sample share makes this clonotype medium-sized. This chain uses TRBV20-1 with TRBJ2-1; TRBD2 agrees at 8 bases. Losses at the gene ends were 4 bases for V and 3 bases for J; bases not matched to a gene: 2. Germline V CDR1 and CDR2: DFQATT, SNEGSKA (reference sequence). This CDR3 has 13 amino acids. CDR3 nucleotide sequence: TGCAGTGCTACAACTAGCGGCTACAATGAGCAGTTCTTC. Its protein product is CSATTSGYNEQFF.

This clonotype was recorded a few times. This chain joins TRBV27 and TRBJ1-2; the match to TRBD1 covers 9 bases. In germline, CDR1 is MNHEY, CDR2 SMNVEV (reference sequence). J gave up 8 bases and V 5 bases, and 6 bases lay outside the gene matches. The CDR3 spans 13 residues. The CDR3 region has the DNA TGTGCCAGCAGTATCGGGACAGGGAGCGGCTACACCTTC. It encodes CASSIGTGSGYTF.

This clonotype was counted at least ten times. The genes are TRBV7-6 and TRBJ2-2; D is perhaps TRBD1 or TRBD2 (5 bases each). Trimming left V 8 bases short and J 4 bases short, with 11 bases between. Germline values: CDR1 SGHVS, CDR2 FNYEAQ. CDR3 size: 13 residues. The CDR3 DNA sequence: TGTGCCAGCGGGACCTTACTCACCGGGGAGCTGTTTTTT. Translating it yields CASGTLLTGELFF.

This clonotype was counted ten times or more. V usage is TRBV13 and J usage is TRBJ2-1, with TRBD2 identical over 10 bases. Unmatched junction bases numbered 8, after V lost 5 bases and J lost 7 bases. The CDR3 has 15 amino acids. CDR1 PRHDT and CDR2 FYEKMQ come from the germline V gene (reference sequence). CDR3 DNA sequence: TGTGCCAGCAGCCCCACCGGGACTAGCGTTAATGAGCAGTTCTTC. It yields the protein CASSPTGTSVNEQFF.